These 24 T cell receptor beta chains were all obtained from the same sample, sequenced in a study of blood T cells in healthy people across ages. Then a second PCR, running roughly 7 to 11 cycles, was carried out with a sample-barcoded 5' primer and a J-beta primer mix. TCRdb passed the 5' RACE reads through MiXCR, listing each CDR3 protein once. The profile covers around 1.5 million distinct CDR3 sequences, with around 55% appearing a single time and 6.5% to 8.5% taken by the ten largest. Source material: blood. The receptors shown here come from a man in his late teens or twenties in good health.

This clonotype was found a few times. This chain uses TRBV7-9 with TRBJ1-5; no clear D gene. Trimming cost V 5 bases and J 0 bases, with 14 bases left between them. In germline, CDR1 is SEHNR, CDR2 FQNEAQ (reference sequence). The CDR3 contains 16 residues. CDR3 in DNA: TGTGCCAGCAGCCCCGGACCTCCTTATAGCAATCAGCCCCAGCATTTT. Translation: CASSPGPPYSNQPQHF.

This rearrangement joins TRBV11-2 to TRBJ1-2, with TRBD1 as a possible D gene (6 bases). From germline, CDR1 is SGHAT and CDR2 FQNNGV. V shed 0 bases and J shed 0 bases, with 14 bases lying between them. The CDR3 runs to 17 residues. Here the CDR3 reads CASSLEVGQQANYGYTF. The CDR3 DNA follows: TGTGCCAGCAGCTTAGAGGTCGGACAGCAAGCTAACTATGGCTACACCTTC.

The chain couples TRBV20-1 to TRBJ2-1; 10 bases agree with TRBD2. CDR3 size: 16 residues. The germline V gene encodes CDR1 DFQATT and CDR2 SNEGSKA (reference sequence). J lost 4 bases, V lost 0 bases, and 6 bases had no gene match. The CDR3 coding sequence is TGCAGTGCTAGAGAGCCAGCGGGGGGGGGATACAATGAGCAGTTCTTC. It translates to CSAREPAGGGYNEQFF.

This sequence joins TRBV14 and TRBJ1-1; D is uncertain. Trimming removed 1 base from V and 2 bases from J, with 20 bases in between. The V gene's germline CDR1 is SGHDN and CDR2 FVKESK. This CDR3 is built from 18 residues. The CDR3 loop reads CASSQGPGILRDNTEAFF. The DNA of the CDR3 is TGTGCCAGCAGCCAAGGACCGGGGATTTTGAGGGATAACACTGAAGCTTTCTTT.

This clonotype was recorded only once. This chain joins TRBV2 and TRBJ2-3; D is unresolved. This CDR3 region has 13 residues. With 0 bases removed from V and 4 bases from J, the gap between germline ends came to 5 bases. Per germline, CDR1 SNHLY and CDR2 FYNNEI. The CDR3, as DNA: TGTGCCAGCAGTGAAGCACGTCCAGATACGCAGTATTTT. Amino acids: CASSEARPDTQYF.

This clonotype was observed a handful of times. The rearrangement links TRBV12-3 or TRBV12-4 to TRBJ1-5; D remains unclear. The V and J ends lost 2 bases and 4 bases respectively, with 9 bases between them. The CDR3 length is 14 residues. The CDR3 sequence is CASSLTSSNQPQHF. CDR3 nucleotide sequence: TGTGCCAGCAGTTTAACGTCTTCTAATCAGCCCCAGCATTTT.

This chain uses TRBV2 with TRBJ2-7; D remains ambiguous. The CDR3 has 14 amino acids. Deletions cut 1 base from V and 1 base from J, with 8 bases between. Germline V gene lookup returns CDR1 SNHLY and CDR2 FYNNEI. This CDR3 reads CASSEVAVSYEQYF. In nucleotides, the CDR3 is TGTGCCAGCAGTGAAGTCGCGGTTTCCTACGAGCAGTACTTC.

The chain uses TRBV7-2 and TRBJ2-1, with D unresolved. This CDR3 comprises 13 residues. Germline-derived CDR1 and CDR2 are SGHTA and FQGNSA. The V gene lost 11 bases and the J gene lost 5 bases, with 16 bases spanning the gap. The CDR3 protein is CASLGLSDNEQFF. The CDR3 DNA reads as TGTGCCTCGCTTGGTTTATCGGACAATGAGCAGTTCTTC.

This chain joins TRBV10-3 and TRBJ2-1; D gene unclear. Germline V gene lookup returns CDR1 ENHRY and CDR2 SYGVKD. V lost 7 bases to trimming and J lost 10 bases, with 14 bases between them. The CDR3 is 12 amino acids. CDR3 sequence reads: CAIMGDSYEQFF. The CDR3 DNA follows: TGTGCCATCATGGGCGATAGCTACGAGCAGTTCTTC.

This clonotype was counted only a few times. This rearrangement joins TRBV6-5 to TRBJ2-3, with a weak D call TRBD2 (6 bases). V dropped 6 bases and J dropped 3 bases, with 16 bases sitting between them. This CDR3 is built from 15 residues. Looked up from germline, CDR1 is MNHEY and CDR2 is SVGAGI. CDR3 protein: CASSPLGGATDTQYF. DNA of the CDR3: TGTGCCAGCAGCCCCCTCGGGGGAGCGACAGATACGCAGTATTTT.

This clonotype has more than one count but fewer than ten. The CDR3 here is CASSKPQETQYF. The CDR3 DNA is TGTGCCAGCAGCAAACCCCAAGAGACCCAGTACTTC. V usage is TRBV21-1 and J usage is TRBJ2-5. TRBV21-1 is described as a pseudogene. The CDR3 length is 12 residues.

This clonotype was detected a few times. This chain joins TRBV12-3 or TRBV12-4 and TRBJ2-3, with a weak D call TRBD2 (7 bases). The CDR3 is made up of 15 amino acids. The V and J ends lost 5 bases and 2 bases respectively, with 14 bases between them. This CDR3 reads CASSQGGAPTDTQYF. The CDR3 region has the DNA TGTGCCAGCAGTCAAGGGGGGGCCCCCACAGATACGCAGTATTTT.

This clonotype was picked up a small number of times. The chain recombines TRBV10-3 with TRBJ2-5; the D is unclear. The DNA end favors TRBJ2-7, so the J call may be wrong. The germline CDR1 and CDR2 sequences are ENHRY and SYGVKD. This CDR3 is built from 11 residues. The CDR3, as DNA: TGTGCCATCAGTGCAGCGCGCGAGCAGTACTTC. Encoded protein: CAISAAREQYF.

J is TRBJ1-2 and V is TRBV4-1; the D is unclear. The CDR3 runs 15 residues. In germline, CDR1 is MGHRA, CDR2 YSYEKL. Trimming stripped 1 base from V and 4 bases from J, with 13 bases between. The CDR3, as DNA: TGCGCCAGCAGCCAAGGACGAGGGCAGAGCTATGGCTACACCTTC. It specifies CASSQGRGQSYGYTF.

The CDR3: CSAYVTGRGETQYF. In DNA form, the CDR3 reads TGCAGTGCTTATGTTACAGGGCGGGGTGAGACCCAGTACTTC. This chain links TRBV20-1 with TRBJ2-5; D might be TRBD1 or TRBD2, each matching 6 bases. The germline gives CDR1 DFQATT, CDR2 SNEGSKA (reference sequence). This CDR3 is built from 14 residues. The ends were cut back, 5 bases at V and 5 bases at J, with 18 bases in the middle.

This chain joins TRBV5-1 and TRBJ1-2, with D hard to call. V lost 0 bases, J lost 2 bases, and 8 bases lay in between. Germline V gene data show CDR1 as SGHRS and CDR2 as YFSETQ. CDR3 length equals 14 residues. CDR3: CASSLVGENYGYTF. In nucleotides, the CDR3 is TGCGCCAGCAGCTTGGTCGGGGAAAACTATGGCTACACCTTC.

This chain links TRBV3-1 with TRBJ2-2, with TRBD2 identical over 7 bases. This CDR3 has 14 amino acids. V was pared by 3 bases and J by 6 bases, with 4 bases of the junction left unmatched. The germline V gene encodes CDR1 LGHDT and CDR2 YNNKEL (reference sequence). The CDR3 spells CASSHPRGAGELFF. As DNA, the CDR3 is TGTGCCAGCAGCCACCCCCGGGGGGCCGGGGAGCTGTTTTTT.

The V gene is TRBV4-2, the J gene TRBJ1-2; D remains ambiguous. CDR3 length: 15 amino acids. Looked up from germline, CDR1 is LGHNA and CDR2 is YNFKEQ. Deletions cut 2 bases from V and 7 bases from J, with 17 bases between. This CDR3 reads CASSQSGTPVGGYTF. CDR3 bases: TGTGCCAGCAGCCAAAGTGGTACGCCCGTAGGTGGCTACACCTTC.

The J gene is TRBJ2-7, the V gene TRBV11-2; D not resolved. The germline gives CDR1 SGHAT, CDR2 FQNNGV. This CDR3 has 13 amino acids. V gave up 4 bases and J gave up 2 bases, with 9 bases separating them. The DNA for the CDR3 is TGTGCCAGCAGCTCAAAAGCTACCTACGAGCAGTACTTC. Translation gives CASSSKATYEQYF.

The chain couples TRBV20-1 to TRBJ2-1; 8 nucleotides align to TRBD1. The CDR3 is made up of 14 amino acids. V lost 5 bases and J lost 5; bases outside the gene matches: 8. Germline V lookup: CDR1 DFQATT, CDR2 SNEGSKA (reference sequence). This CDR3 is CSAPGTGRHNEQFF. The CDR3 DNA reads TGCAGTGCTCCCGGGACAGGACGCCACAATGAGCAGTTCTTC.

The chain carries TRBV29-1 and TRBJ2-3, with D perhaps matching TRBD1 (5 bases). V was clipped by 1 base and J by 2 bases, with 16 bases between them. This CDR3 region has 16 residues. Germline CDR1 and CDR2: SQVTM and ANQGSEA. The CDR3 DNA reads TGCAGCGTTGAAGGTCTGGTTTGGGGCTTCACAGATACGCAGTATTTT. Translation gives CSVEGLVWGFTDTQYF.

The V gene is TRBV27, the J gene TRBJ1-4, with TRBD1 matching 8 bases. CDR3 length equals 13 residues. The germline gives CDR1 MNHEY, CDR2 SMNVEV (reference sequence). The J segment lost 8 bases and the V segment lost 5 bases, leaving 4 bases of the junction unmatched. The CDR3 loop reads CASSGTGWEKLFF. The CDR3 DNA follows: TGTGCCAGCAGTGGGACAGGTTGGGAAAAACTGTTTTTT.

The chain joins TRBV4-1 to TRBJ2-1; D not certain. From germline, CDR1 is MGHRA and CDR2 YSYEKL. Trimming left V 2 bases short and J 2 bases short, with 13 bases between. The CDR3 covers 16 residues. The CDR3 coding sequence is TGCGCCAGCAGCCAAACTTTAGACGGCGCCTACAATGAGCAGTTCTTC. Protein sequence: CASSQTLDGAYNEQFF.

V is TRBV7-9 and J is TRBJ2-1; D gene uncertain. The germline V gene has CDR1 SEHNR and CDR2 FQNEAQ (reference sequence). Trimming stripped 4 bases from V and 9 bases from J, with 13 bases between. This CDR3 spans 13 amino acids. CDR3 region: CASSSLLAAEQFF. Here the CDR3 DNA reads TGTGCCAGCAGCTCCCTATTAGCAGCTGAGCAGTTCTTC.